The 16 T cell receptor beta chains in this list originate from one sample, sequenced in a study of blood T cell repertoires in COVID-19. The assay was immunoSEQ multiplex PCR, and TCRdb's table has in-frame clones only and misses some. Among about 130,000 clones listed, approximately 83% were seen once. Sequencing was performed on peripheral blood. These receptors originate from a woman older than 75 with acute or convalescent COVID-19.

The chain is built from TRBV5-6 and TRBJ1-2; possibly TRBD1 for D (5 bases). The ends were cut back, 4 bases at V and 2 bases at J, with 21 bases in the middle. From germline, CDR1 is SGHDT and CDR2 YYEEEE. This CDR3 region has 17 residues. The CDR3 loop reads CASSLGQGRNPNYGYTF. DNA of the CDR3: TGTGCCAGCAGCCTAGGACAAGGACGGAACCCAAACTATGGCTACACCTTC.

The CDR3 sequence: CASSDSTGAEKLFF. The CDR3, as DNA: TGTGCCAGCAGTGACTCGACAGGGGCTGAAAAACTGTTTTTT. V and J are TRBV25-1 and TRBJ1-4, with 8 bases matching TRBD1. V shed 3 bases, J shed 7 bases, and the junction held 4 bases outside the gene matches. This CDR3 has 14 residues. Germline loops: CDR1 MGHDK, CDR2 SYGVNS.

The count of this clone is one. The gene calls are TRBV5-6 and TRBJ2-2; TRBD2 is a possible D gene (6 bases). V was clipped by 4 bases and J by 1 base, with 23 bases between them. This CDR3 spans 19 amino acids. Germline CDR1 and CDR2: SGHDT and YYEEEE. The CDR3, as DNA: TGTGCCAGCAGCCCGCCGGGACGGGTGACTAGGAAGAACACCGGGGAGCTGTTTTTT. This sequence encodes CASSPPGRVTRKNTGELFF.

This clone was picked up one time. One junction end disagrees with the germline gene, perhaps due to a read error. V is TRBV4-1 and J is TRBJ1-1; 9 bases fit TRBD1. The CDR3 spans 14 residues. CDR1 MGHRA and CDR2 YSYEKL come from the germline V gene. CDR3 DNA: TGCGCCAGCAGCCAAGACGTCTCCCGGGACAGGGCCCGCTTT. This sequence encodes CASSQDVSRDRARF.

This rearrangement joins TRBV2 to TRBJ2-1; possible D gene TRBD2, 6 bases. The CDR3 contains 12 residues. Germline V gene lookup returns CDR1 SNHLY and CDR2 FYNNEI. The V end was cut by 6 bases, the J end by 8 bases, with 11 bases between. The CDR3, as DNA: TGTGCCAGCAGCGGGGAGGAGGATGAGCAGTTCTTC. Amino acid sequence: CASSGEEDEQFF.

V usage is TRBV24-1 and J usage is TRBJ1-5; D is ambiguous. In germline, CDR1 is KGHDR, CDR2 SFDVKD. V lost 7 bases and J lost 7, with 10 bases in between. The CDR3 loop spans 12 amino acids. This CDR3 is CATRGRHQPQHF. CDR3 nucleotide sequence: TGTGCCACCAGGGGCAGACACCAGCCCCAGCATTTT.

The rearrangement joins TRBV3-1 (or the pseudogene TRBV3-2) to TRBJ2-5; 7 positions match TRBD2. The CDR3 covers 15 residues. Germline V gene lookup returns CDR1 LGHDT and CDR2 YNNKEL (reference sequence). Unmatched junction bases numbered 7, after V lost 1 base and J lost 5 bases. CDR3 region: CASSQASVLAETQYF. CDR3 nucleotide sequence: TGTGCCAGCAGCCAAGCGTCAGTACTAGCGGAGACCCAGTACTTC.

The V and J genes are TRBV11-2 and TRBJ2-3; 7 nucleotides line up with TRBD1. CDR1 is SGHAT, CDR2 FQNNGV, per germline. The CDR3 consists of 18 residues. Trimming at V came to 4 bases and at J to 4 bases, leaving 17 bases not matched to a gene. The CDR3 bases are TGTGCCAGCAGCTACCGGGACAGTCGTATCACGCGGGCAGATACGCAGTATTTT. Its translation: CASSYRDSRITRADTQYF.

This clone has more than one count but fewer than ten. The chain carries TRBV5-6 and TRBJ1-1; D ambiguous. Germline V CDR1 and CDR2: SGHDT, YYEEEE. Trimming removed 0 bases at V and 5 bases at J, with 17 bases between. The CDR3 totals 16 residues. CDR3 sequence (DNA): TGTGCCAGCAGCTTGGCGCTCGCAGGCGTTGGGACTGAAGCTTTCTTT. It codes for CASSLALAGVGTEAFF.

The chain is built from TRBV11-2 and TRBJ1-1, with TRBD1 matching 7 bases. Per germline, CDR1 SGHAT and CDR2 FQNNGV. This CDR3 is built from 14 residues. Losses at the gene ends were 4 bases for V and 4 bases for J; bases not matched to a gene: 6. CDR3 coding DNA: TGTGCCAGCAGCTGGACAGGCCCTAGCACTGAAGCTTTCTTT. Protein: CASSWTGPSTEAFF.

The chain recombines TRBV10-1 with TRBJ1-1; TRBD1 agrees at 7 bases. With V trimmed by 3 bases and J by 4 bases, 2 bases remained unmatched. This CDR3 has 13 amino acids. The germline gives CDR1 WNHNN, CDR2 SYGVQD (reference sequence). In nucleotides, the CDR3 is TGCGCCAGCAGTGATCAGGGGGGCACTGAAGCTTTCTTT. This gives the protein CASSDQGGTEAFF.

The J gene is TRBJ1-1, the V gene TRBV6-5; tentative D call: TRBD1 (6 bases). CDR1 and CDR2 (germline): MNHEY, SVGAGI. The CDR3 length is 15 residues. Trimming cost V 0 bases and J 7 bases, with 15 bases left between them. The CDR3 reads CASSYSKWGLDEAFF. CDR3 DNA: TGTGCCAGCAGTTACTCGAAGTGGGGGCTAGATGAAGCTTTCTTT.

In its sample, this clone was seen once. The J gene is TRBJ2-7, the V gene TRBV11-3, with 12 bases matching TRBD2. CDR3 size: 15 residues. Per germline, CDR1 SGHNT and CDR2 YENEEA. V trimming: 5 bases; J trimming: 8 bases; junction bases outside the gene matches: 10. CDR3: CASSPSTSGGNQQYF. DNA for the CDR3: TGTGCCAGCAGCCCCTCGACTAGCGGGGGCAACCAGCAGTACTTC.

This clone was picked up a small number of times. The chain links TRBV4-2 to TRBJ1-6, with D tentatively TRBD1 (5 bases). The germline V and J ends were trimmed by 1 base and 14 bases, with 9 bases remaining between them. CDR1 LGHNA and CDR2 YNFKEQ come from the germline V gene. The CDR3 is 12 residues long. DNA for the CDR3: TGTGCCAGCAGCCAAGGGGGGGGAACCCTCCACTTT. It specifies CASSQGGGTLHF.

The table lists this clone with a count of one. The CDR3 coding sequence is TGTGCCAGCTCACCCACTAGGGGGGGCGCGGACAATGAGCAGTTCTTC. Protein product: CASSPTRGGADNEQFF. The chain combines TRBV18 with TRBJ2-1; a possible D gene is TRBD2 (7 bases). The CDR3 totals 16 residues. Germline assignment: CDR1 KGHSH and CDR2 LQKENI. Trimming removed 3 bases from V and 5 bases from J, with 17 bases in between. Full variable domain (missing parts from reference TRBV18 and TRBJ2-1): NAGVMQNPRHLVRRRGQEARLRCSPMKGHSHVYWYRQLPEEGLKFMVYLQKENIIDESGMPKERFSAEFPKEGPSILRIQQVVRGDSAAYFCASSPTRGGADNEQFFGPGTRLTVL.

The chain uses TRBV7-2 and TRBJ1-2, with a tentative D call TRBD1 (5 bases). Between the trimmed V and J ends, which lost 3 bases and 5 bases, there was a span of 16 bases. The germline gives CDR1 SGHTA, CDR2 FQGNSA. The CDR3 spans 15 residues. The CDR3 region is CASSFGASAEYGYTF. CDR3 coding DNA: TGTGCCAGCAGCTTTGGGGCAAGTGCGGAATATGGCTACACCTTC.